The entry below gives a single TCR beta chain sequence along with its context. Its antigen is undetermined. This specimen belongs to a study of cytomegalovirus exposure and HLA in healthy donors. In the PCR, 60 Vbeta and 13 Jbeta primers were used. The protocol was immunoSEQ multiplex PCR, while the TCRdb copy is restricted to in-frame clones and leaves out a portion. The table shows around 160,000 clones, with around four fifths occurring only once. Notes on the study in general: Association of a missense DCLRE1C variant with TCR beta V- and J-gene trimming was reported in a later analysis.

The ends were cut back, 5 bases at V and 5 bases at J, with 13 bases in the middle. This CDR3 comprises 13 residues. Germline V gives CDR1 SGHRS, CDR2 YFSETQ. Sequenced sample: PBMCs. This clonotype was sampled from a male donor in good health and CMV-seronegative. The chain is built from TRBV5-1 and TRBJ1-1; D possibly corresponds to TRBD1 (5 bases). The CDR3 loop reads CASREGAGTEAFF. As DNA, the CDR3 is TGCGCCAGCAGAGAAGGGGCGGGAACTGAAGCTTTCTTT.